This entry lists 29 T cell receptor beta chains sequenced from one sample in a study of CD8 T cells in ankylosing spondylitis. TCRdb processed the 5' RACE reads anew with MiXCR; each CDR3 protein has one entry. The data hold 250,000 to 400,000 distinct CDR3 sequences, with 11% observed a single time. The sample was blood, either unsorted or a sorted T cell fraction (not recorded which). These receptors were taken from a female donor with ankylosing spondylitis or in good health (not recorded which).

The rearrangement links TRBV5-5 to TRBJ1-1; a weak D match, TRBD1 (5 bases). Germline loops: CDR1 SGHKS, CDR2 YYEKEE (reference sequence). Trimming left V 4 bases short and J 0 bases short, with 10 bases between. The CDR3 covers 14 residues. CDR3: CASSAGPMNTEAFF. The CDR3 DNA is TGTGCCAGCAGCGCGGGACCCATGAACACTGAAGCTTTCTTT.

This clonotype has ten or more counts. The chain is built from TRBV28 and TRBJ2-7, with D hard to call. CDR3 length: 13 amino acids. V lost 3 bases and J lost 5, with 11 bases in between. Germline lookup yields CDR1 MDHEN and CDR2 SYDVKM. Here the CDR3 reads CASSFSLRNEQYF. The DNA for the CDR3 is TGTGCCAGCAGTTTCAGTCTTCGGAACGAGCAGTACTTC. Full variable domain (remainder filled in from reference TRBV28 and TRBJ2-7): DVKVTQSSRYLVKRTGEKVFLECVQDMDHENMFWYRQDPGLGLRLIYFSYDVKMKEKGDIPEGYSVSREKKERFSLILESASTNQTSMYLCASSFSLRNEQYFGPGTRLTVT.

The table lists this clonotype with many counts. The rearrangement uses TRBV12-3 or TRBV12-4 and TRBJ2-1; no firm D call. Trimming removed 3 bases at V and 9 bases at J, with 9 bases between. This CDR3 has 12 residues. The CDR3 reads CASSFGQGEQFF. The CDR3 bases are TGTGCCAGCAGTTTCGGGCAAGGTGAGCAGTTCTTC.

CDR3 amino acids: CASSSGAGGSGELFF. Here the CDR3 DNA reads TGCGCCAGCAGCTCCGGGGCGGGAGGGTCCGGGGAGCTGTTTTTT. The V and J genes are TRBV5-1 and TRBJ2-2, with 9 bases identical to TRBD2. V shed 3 bases and J 6 bases; nucleotides not matched to a gene: 6. The CDR3 contains 15 residues. The germline V gene encodes CDR1 SGHRS and CDR2 YFSETQ.

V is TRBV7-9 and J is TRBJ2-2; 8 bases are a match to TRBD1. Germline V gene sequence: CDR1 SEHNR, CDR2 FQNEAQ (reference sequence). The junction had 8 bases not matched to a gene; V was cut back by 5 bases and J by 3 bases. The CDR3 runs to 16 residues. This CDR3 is CASSLGDRGYTGELFF. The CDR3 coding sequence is TGTGCCAGCAGCCTAGGAGACAGGGGATACACCGGGGAGCTGTTTTTT. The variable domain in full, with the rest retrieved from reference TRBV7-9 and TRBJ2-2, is DTGVSQNPRHKITKRGQNVTFRCDPISEHNRLYWYRQTLGQGPEFLTYFQNEAQLEKSRLLSDRFSAERPKGSFSTLEIQRTEQGDSAMYLCASSLGDRGYTGELFFGEGSRLTVL.

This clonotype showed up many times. DNA for the CDR3: TGTGCCAGCAGCTTAGACGGTCACGGCAGGAATGAGCAGTTCTTC. Its protein is CASSLDGHGRNEQFF. The chain has TRBV7-9 and TRBJ2-1; D uncertain. CDR1 and CDR2 from the germline V gene are SEHNR and FQNEAQ (reference sequence). This CDR3 has 15 amino acids. Trimming removed 1 base at V and 7 bases at J, with 14 bases between.

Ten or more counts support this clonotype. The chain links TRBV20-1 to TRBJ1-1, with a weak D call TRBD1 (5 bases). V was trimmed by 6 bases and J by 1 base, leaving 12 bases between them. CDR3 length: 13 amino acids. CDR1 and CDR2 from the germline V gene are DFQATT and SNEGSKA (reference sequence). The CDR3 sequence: CSARKGPNTEAFF. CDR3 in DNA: TGCAGTGCCAGGAAGGGGCCGAACACTGAAGCTTTCTTT.

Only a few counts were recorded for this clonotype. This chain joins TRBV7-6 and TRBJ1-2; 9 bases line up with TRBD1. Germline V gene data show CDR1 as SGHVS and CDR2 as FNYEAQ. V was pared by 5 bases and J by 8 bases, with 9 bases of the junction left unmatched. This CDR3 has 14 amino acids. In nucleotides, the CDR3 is TGTGCCAGCAGCGAGCGACAGGGGGGCGTGGGCTACACCTTC. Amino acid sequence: CASSERQGGVGYTF.

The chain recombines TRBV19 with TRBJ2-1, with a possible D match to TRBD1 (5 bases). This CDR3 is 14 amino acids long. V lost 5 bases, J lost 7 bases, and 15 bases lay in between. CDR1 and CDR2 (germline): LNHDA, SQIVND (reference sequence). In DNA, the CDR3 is TGTGCCAGTAGTCCCCGACAGAGTGGGAATGAGCAGTTCTTC. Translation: CASSPRQSGNEQFF. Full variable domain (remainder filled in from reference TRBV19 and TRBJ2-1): DGGITQSPKYLFRKEGQNVTLSCEQNLNHDAMYWYRQDPGQGLRLIYYSQIVNDFQKGDIAEGYSVSREKKESFPLTVTSAQKNPTAFYLCASSPRQSGNEQFFGPGTRLTVL.

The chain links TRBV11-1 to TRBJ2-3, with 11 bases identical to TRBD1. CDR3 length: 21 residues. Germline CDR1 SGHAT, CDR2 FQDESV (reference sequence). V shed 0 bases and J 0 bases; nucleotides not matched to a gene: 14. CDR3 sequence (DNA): TGTGCCAGCAGCTTAGCGAAGGACAGGGGGCCGGAATTGATGAGCACAGATACGCAGTATTTT. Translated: CASSLAKDRGPELMSTDTQYF.

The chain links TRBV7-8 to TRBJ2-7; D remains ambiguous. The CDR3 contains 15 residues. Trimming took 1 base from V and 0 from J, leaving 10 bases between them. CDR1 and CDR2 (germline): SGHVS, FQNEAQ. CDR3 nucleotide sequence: TGTGCCAGCAGCTTAGAACCATCGAGCTCCTACGAGCAGTACTTC. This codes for CASSLEPSSSYEQYF. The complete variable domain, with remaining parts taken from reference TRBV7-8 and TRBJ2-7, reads GAGVSQSPRYKVAKRGQDVALRCDPISGHVSLFWYQQALGQGPEFLTYFQNEAQLDKSGLPSDRFFAERPEGSVSTLKIQRTQQEDSAVYLCASSLEPSSSYEQYFGPGTRLTVT.

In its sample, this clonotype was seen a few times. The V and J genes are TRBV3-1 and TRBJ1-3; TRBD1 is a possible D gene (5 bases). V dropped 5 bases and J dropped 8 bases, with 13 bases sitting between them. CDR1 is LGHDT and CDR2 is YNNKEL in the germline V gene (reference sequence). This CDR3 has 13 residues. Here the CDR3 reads CASSSVGDYTIYF. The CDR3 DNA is TGTGCCAGCAGCTCTGTAGGGGACTACACCATATATTTT.

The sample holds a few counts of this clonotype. CDR3 DNA: TGTGCCAGCAGTGACGGGGGCCAAGAGACCCAGTACTTC. Its protein is CASSDGGQETQYF. The chain links TRBV25-1 to TRBJ2-5, with D perhaps TRBD2 (6 bases). Between the trimmed V and J ends, which lost 3 bases and 1 base, there was a span of 6 bases. Germline V lookup: CDR1 MGHDK, CDR2 SYGVNS. This CDR3 comprises 13 residues. The full variable domain, rest sourced from reference TRBV25-1 and TRBJ2-5, is EADIYQTPRYLVIGTGKKITLECSQTMGHDKMYWYQQDPGMELHLIHYSYGVNSTEKGDLSSESTVSRIRTEHFPLTLESARPSHTSQYLCASSDGGQETQYFGPGTRLLVL.

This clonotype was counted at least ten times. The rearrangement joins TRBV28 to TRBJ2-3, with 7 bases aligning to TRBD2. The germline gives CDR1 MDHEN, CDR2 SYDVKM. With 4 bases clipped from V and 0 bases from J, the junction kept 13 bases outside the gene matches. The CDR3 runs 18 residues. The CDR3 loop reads CASSSLATLSISTDTQYF. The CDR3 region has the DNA TGTGCCAGCAGTTCACTAGCGACCCTGTCTATCAGCACAGATACGCAGTATTTT.

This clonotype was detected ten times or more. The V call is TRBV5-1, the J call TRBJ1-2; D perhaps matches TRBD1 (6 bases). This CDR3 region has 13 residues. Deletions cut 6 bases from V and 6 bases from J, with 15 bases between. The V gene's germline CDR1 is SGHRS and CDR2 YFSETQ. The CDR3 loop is CASTRAAGDGYTF. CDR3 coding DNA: TGCGCCAGCACTAGGGCGGCAGGGGATGGCTACACCTTC.

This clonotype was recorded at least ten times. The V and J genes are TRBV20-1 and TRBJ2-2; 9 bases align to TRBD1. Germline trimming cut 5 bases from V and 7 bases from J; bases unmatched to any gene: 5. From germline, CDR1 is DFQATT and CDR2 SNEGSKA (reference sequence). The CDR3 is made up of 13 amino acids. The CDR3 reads CSAAGTGYGELFF. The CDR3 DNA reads TGCAGTGCTGCCGGGACAGGGTACGGGGAGCTGTTTTTT.

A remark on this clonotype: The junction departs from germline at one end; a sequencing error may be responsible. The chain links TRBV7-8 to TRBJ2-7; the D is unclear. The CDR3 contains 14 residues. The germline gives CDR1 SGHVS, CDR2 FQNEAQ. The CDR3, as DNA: TGTGCCGGCAGCCCCCTTTGGCAGCCACGCGAGCAGTACTTC. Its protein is CAGSPLWQPREQYF. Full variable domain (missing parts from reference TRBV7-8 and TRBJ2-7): GAGVSQSPRYKVAKRGQDVALRCDPISGHVSLFWYQQALGQGPEFLTYFQNEAQLDKSGLPSDRFFAERPEGSVSTLKIQRTQQEDSAVYLCAGSPLWQPREQYFGPGTRLTVT.

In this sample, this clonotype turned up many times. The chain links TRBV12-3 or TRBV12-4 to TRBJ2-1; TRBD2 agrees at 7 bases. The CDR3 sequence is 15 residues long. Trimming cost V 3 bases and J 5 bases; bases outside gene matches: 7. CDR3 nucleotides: TGTGCCAGCAGTTTGTCCAGCGGGGTGAACAATGAGCAGTTCTTC. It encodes CASSLSSGVNNEQFF.

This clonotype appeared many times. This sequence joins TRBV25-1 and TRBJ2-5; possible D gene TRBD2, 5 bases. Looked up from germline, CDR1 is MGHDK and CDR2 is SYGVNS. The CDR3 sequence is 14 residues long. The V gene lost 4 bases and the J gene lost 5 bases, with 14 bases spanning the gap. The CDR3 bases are TGTGCCAGCAGTGGTCTCGGAGGCAGGGAGACCCAGTACTTC. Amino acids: CASSGLGGRETQYF.

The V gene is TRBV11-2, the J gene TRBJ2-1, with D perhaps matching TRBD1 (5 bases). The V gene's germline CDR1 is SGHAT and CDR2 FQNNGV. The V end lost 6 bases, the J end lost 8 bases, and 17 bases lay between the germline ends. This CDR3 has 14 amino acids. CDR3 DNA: TGTGCCAGCAGAGGGGTGCAGAGATGGTATGAGCAGTTCTTC. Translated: CASRGVQRWYEQFF.

The CDR3 DNA reads TGTGCCAGCAGCTTCTTAGGGGGCGGGGATGGCTACACCTTC. The encoded protein is CASSFLGGGDGYTF. The chain is built from TRBV5-6 and TRBJ1-2, with 7 bases fitting TRBD1. J was trimmed by 6 bases and V by 2 bases; bases with no gene match: 7. Germline V gene data show CDR1 as SGHDT and CDR2 as YYEEEE. This CDR3 is built from 14 residues.

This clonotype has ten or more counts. CDR3 region: CAISESSRADMNTEAFF. CDR3 sequence (DNA): TGTGCCATCAGTGAGTCTTCTCGGGCAGACATGAACACTGAAGCTTTCTTT. The gene calls are TRBV10-3 and TRBJ1-1; D is unclear. Germline V gene data show CDR1 as ENHRY and CDR2 as SYGVKD. The V and J ends lost 0 bases and 0 bases respectively, with 14 bases between them. The CDR3 runs 17 residues.

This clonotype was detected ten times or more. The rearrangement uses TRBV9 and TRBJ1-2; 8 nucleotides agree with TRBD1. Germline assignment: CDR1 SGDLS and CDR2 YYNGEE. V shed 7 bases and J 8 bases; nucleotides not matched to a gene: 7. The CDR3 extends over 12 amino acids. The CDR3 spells CASDRTGGGYTF. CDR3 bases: TGTGCCAGCGACCGCACAGGGGGAGGCTACACCTTC.

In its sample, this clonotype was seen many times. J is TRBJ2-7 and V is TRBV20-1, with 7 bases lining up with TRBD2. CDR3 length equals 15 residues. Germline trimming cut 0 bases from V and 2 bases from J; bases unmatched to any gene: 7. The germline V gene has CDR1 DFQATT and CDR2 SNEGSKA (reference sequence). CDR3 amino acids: CSARDISSGAYEQYF. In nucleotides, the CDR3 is TGCAGTGCTAGAGATATTTCTAGCGGAGCCTACGAGCAGTACTTC.

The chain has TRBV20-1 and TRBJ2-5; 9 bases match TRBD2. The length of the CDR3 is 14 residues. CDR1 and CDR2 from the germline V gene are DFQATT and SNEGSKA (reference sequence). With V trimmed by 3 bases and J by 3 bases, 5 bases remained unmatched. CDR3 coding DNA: TGCAGTGCTAGGTCCGGGACTAGCAAAGAGACCCAGTACTTC. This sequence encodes CSARSGTSKETQYF.

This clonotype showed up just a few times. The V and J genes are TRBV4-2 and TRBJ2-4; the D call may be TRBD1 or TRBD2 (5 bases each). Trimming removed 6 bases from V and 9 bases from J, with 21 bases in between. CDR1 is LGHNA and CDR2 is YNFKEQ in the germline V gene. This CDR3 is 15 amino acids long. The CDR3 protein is CASSLNTQGESIQYF. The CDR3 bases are TGTGCCAGCAGTCTGAACACCCAAGGGGAGAGCATTCAGTACTTC.

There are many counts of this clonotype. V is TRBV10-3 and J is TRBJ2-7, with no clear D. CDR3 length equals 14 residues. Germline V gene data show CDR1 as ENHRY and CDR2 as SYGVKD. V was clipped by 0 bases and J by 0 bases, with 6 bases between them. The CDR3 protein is CAISESVSSYEQYF. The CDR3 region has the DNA TGTGCCATCAGTGAGTCGGTTAGCTCCTACGAGCAGTACTTC.

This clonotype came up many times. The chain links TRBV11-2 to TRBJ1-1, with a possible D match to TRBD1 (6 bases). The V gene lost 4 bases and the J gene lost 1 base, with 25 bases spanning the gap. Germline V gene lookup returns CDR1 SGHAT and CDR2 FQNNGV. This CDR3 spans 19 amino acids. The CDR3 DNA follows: TGTGCCAGCAGCTCCAACTTCTTCCGGGACACTATCCAGAACACTGAAGCTTTCTTT. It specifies CASSSNFFRDTIQNTEAFF.

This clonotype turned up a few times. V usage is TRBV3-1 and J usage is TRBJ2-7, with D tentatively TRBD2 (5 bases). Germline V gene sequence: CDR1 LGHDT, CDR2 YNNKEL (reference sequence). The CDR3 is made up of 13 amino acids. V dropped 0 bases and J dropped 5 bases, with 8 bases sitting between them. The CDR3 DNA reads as TGTGCCAGCAGCCAAGATCCGCGGGACGAGCAGTACTTC. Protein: CASSQDPRDEQYF.